The following is a T cell receptor beta chain sequence with its context. The assay was immunoSEQ multiplex PCR, and TCRdb's table has in-frame clones only and misses some. The data hold roughly 34,000 clones, with over 70% observed a single time. The CDR3 is 16 amino acids. V trimming: 5 bases; J trimming: 4 bases; junction bases outside the gene matches: 10. Germline values: CDR1 MNHEY, CDR2 SMNVEV (reference sequence). These data originate in a study of early stage breast cancer tumors. About the research overall: Seven or eight ER+/PR+/HER2- tumors were invasive ductal; a few were invasive lobular.

The origin of this receptor is a person between 60 and 70 years old with breast cancer. Sequenced: blood. This chain connects TRBV27 to TRBJ2-2; 7 nucleotides agree with TRBD1. The CDR3 protein is CASSKGTVTSTGELFF. The DNA for the CDR3 is TGTGCCAGCAGTAAAGGGACAGTGACGAGCACCGGGGAGCTGTTTTTT.